Following are 16 T cell receptor beta chains from one sample sequenced in a study of OX40 agonist ivuxolimab in advanced cancers. The data were produced by immunoSEQ multiplex PCR, yet TCRdb's version contains in-frame clones alone and is incomplete. The sample shows 25,000 or so clones, 60% to 85% of them seen only once. The sequencing here drew on CD4+ or CD8+ T cells sorted from blood, taken in a trial of the OX40 agonist ivuxolimab. The receptors stem from an adult with an advanced solid tumor such as melanoma, head and neck, liver or kidney cancer.

A few counts support this clone. This sequence joins TRBV6-5 and TRBJ1-4; no clear D gene. The CDR3 loop spans 11 amino acids. Germline V lookup: CDR1 MNHEY, CDR2 SVGAGI. V dropped 2 bases and J dropped 15 bases, with 10 bases sitting between them. CDR3 residues: CASSYGQSVFF. In DNA, the CDR3 is TGTGCCAGCAGTTACGGGCAGTCCGTGTTTTTT.

The rearrangement joins TRBV4-3 to TRBJ1-3; D unresolved. CDR1 and CDR2 (germline): LGHNA, YSLEER. The CDR3 spans 15 residues. The V and J ends lost 0 bases and 6 bases respectively, with 12 bases between them. CDR3 bases: TGCGCCAGCAGCCAAGATTCACAGCTAGTAAACACCATATATTTT. This gives the protein CASSQDSQLVNTIYF.

The chain is built from TRBV29-1 and TRBJ2-3; 13 bases are shared with TRBD2. CDR1 and CDR2 from the germline V gene are SQVTM and ANQGSEA. Germline trimming cut 4 bases from V and 3 bases from J; bases unmatched to any gene: 1. The CDR3 runs to 14 residues. The CDR3 bases are TGCAGCGTTGGGACTAGCGGGGGTACAGATACGCAGTATTTT. It is translated as CSVGTSGGTDTQYF.

The genes are TRBV5-1 and TRBJ1-4; 10 positions agree with TRBD1. There are 16 residues in the CDR3. The V segment lost 6 bases and the J segment 7 bases; nucleotides outside the gene matches: 12. The germline V gene has CDR1 SGHRS and CDR2 YFSETQ. CDR3 sequence (DNA): TGCGCCAGCAAAAAAGGGACAGGGGAGTGGGGTGAAAAACTGTTTTTT. Its translation is CASKKGTGEWGEKLFF.

The rearrangement uses TRBV4-3 and TRBJ2-1; TRBD1 or TRBD2 may be the D gene (5 bases each). The V gene lost 0 bases and the J gene lost 13 bases, with 16 bases spanning the gap. This CDR3 has 14 amino acids. Germline V gene sequence: CDR1 LGHNA, CDR2 YSLEER. The CDR3 sequence: CASSQDRAGRIQFF. Here the CDR3 DNA reads TGCGCCAGCAGCCAAGATAGGGCAGGGAGAATCCAGTTCTTC.

The V gene is TRBV27, the J gene TRBJ2-1, with 7 positions matching TRBD1. The germline V gene has CDR1 MNHEY and CDR2 SMNVEV (reference sequence). This CDR3 is built from 13 residues. V was pared by 7 bases and J by 6 bases, with 6 bases of the junction left unmatched. The CDR3, as DNA: TGTGCCAGCACCCACACAGGGGCCAATGAGCAGTTCTTC. Amino acid sequence: CASTHTGANEQFF.

This clone was seen a handful of times. The chain has TRBV29-1 and TRBJ1-2; D gene uncertain. V shed 2 bases and J shed 4 bases, with 11 bases lying between them. This CDR3 contains 13 residues. CDR1 and CDR2 (germline): SQVTM, ANQGSEA. CDR3 amino acids: CSVEFQTLYGYTF. The DNA for the CDR3 is TGCAGCGTTGAATTCCAGACCCTCTATGGCTACACCTTC.

The CDR3 loop is CASSWDTGSPNYGYTF. For the CDR3, the DNA is TGTGCCAGCAGTTGGGACACAGGCAGTCCTAACTATGGCTACACCTTC. The rearrangement uses TRBV6-5 and TRBJ1-2; a possible D gene is TRBD1 (6 bases). V shed 4 bases and J shed 0 bases, with 15 bases lying between them. Per germline, CDR1 MNHEY and CDR2 SVGAGI. The CDR3 consists of 16 residues.

The rearrangement uses TRBV7-3 and TRBJ2-1, with 11 bases identical to TRBD2. Unmatched junction bases numbered 2, after V lost 1 base and J lost 6 bases. The CDR3 length is 15 residues. The germline CDR1 and CDR2 sequences are SGHTA and FQGTGA. The CDR3 is CASSLIAGGLNEQFF. The CDR3 region has the DNA TGTGCCAGCAGCTTAATAGCGGGAGGGCTCAATGAGCAGTTCTTC.

This clone was counted a single time. This rearrangement joins TRBV7-2 to TRBJ1-3; no reliable D call. The V end lost 1 base, the J end lost 1 base, and 11 bases lay between the germline ends. The germline V gene has CDR1 SGHTA and CDR2 FQGNSA. CDR3 size: 16 residues. This chain's CDR3 is CASSLGAGVSGNTIYF. CDR3 nucleotide sequence: TGTGCCAGCAGCTTAGGAGCGGGTGTATCTGGAAACACCATATATTTT.

Of note for this clone: At one end the junction does not follow the germline gene, possibly because of a read error. The chain joins TRBV7-7 to TRBJ2-2, with D possibly being TRBD2 (6 bases). Germline assignment: CDR1 SSHAT and CDR2 FNYEAQ (reference sequence). The CDR3 sequence is 16 residues long. The CDR3 bases are TGTGCTAGCACCCTAGCGTCGGGGCCGGGCACCGGGGAGCTGTTTTTT. Amino acids: CASTLASGPGTGELFF. The whole variable domain, filled in from reference TRBV7-7 and TRBJ2-2, reads GAGVSQSPRYKVTKRGQDVTLRCDPISSHATLYWYQQALGQGPEFLTYFNYEAQPDKSGLPSDRFSAERPEGSISTLTIQRTEQRDSAMYRCASTLASGPGTGELFFGEGSRLTVL.

The V call is TRBV18, the J call TRBJ2-2; TRBD2 matches at 9 bases. The length of the CDR3 is 17 residues. V trimming: 2 bases; J trimming: 2 bases; junction bases outside the gene matches: 6. Germline loops: CDR1 KGHSH, CDR2 LQKENI. This CDR3 reads CASSPRREGRNTGELFF. The CDR3 DNA is TGTGCCAGCTCACCAAGGCGGGAGGGCCGCAACACCGGGGAGCTGTTTTTT.

The chain has TRBV5-1 and TRBJ2-1, with D possibly matching TRBD2 (5 bases). With 0 bases removed from V and 6 bases from J, the gap between germline ends came to 13 bases. Germline V lookup: CDR1 SGHRS, CDR2 YFSETQ. The CDR3 loop spans 15 amino acids. The CDR3 nucleotides are TGCGCCAGCAGCTTGGAGGGAGCAGCGGTCAATGAGCAGTTCTTC. This codes for CASSLEGAAVNEQFF.

Concerning this clone: Within the sample, other DNA sequences also encode this same CDR3. The chain links TRBV6-1 to TRBJ1-3, with TRBD1 matching 7 bases. The trim removed 5 bases at V and 8 bases at J, leaving 6 bases unmatched. Germline loops: CDR1 MNHNS, CDR2 SASEGT. The CDR3 is 13 residues long. CDR3 bases: TGTGCCAGCAGTCTAGACAGGGTTGACACCATATATTTT. Amino acids: CASSLDRVDTIYF.

This chain joins TRBV5-8 and TRBJ2-5; D unresolved. CDR3 length: 12 residues. V gave up 4 bases and J gave up 7 bases, with 11 bases separating them. Germline CDR1 is SGHTS and CDR2 is YDEGEE. The CDR3 sequence: CASSPFPGTQYF. CDR3 nucleotides: TGTGCCAGCAGCCCCTTTCCGGGGACCCAGTACTTC.

The rearrangement uses TRBV27 and TRBJ2-3; maybe TRBD2 (7 bases). In germline, CDR1 is MNHEY, CDR2 SMNVEV (reference sequence). The CDR3 contains 16 residues. V shed 4 bases and J shed 1 base, with 15 bases lying between them. The CDR3 reads CASSYRGARGTDTQYF. DNA of the CDR3: TGTGCCAGCAGTTACCGGGGGGCTAGGGGCACAGATACGCAGTATTTT.